This TCR beta chain was recorded in a study of blood T cells in healthy people across ages. Broader study findings: Comparison with aged donors showed that long-lived donors had more naive CD4+ cells and higher diversity.

This CDR3 is 17 amino acids long. Trimming took 4 bases from V and 6 from J; bases not matched to a gene: 14. Germline V gene data show CDR1 as SGHVS and CDR2 as FQNEAQ. This clonotype was counted a few times. Antigen specificity is unknown. A second PCR, run for roughly 7 to 12 cycles, used a sample-barcoded 5' primer plus a J-beta primer mix. MiXCR was run by TCRdb on the 5' RACE reads, yielding one entry per CDR3 protein. The table shows about 1,400,000 distinct CDR3 sequences, with 42% occurring only once. The clonotype originates from a woman aged 18-29 years in good health. Sequences were obtained from blood. The chain carries TRBV7-8 and TRBJ2-1; TRBD2 aligns across 8 bases. CDR3 bases: TGTGCCAGCAGCTCCAGTCTCGGGACTAGTTTCTCCAATGAGCAGTTCTTC. It codes for CASSSSLGTSFSNEQFF.